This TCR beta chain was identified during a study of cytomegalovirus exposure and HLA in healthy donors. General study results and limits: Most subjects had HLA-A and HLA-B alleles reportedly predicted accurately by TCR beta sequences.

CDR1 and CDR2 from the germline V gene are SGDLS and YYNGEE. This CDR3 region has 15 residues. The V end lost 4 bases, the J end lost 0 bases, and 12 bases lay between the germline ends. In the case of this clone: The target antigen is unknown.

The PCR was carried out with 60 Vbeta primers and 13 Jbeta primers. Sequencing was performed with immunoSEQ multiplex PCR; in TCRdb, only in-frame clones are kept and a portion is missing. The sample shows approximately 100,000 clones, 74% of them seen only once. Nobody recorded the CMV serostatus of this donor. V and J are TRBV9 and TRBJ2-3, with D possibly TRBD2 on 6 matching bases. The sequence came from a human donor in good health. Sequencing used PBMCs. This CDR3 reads CASSLGLPSTDTQYF. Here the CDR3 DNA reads TGTGCCAGCAGCCTCGGACTACCAAGCACAGATACGCAGTATTTT.